These 17 T cell receptor beta chains were sequenced from one sample in a study of T cell responses to AZD1222 COVID-19 vaccine. The assay was immunoSEQ multiplex PCR, and TCRdb's table has in-frame clones only and misses some. The repertoire includes approximately 150,000 clones, roughly 91% of them detected once, and around 2.1% sits in the top ten. The material was peripheral blood, obtained 28 days after the second AZD1222 dose. These receptors were obtained from an adult who received the AZD1222 COVID-19 vaccine.

This chain links TRBV4-2 with TRBJ2-5; perhaps TRBD2 as D (6 bases). Germline V gives CDR1 LGHNA, CDR2 YNFKEQ. Trimming took 4 bases from V and 5 from J, leaving 23 bases between them. The CDR3 consists of 17 residues. CDR3 loop: CASSPRLGMGLGETQYF. The CDR3 DNA follows: TGTGCCAGCAGCCCCCGACTAGGAATGGGTTTAGGGGAGACCCAGTACTTC.

The rearrangement uses TRBV5-8 and TRBJ1-3; D gene uncertain. The germline V and J ends were trimmed by 1 base and 0 bases, with 8 bases remaining between them. The germline CDR1 and CDR2 sequences are SGHTS and YDEGEE. The CDR3 consists of 15 residues. The CDR3 DNA sequence: TGTGCCAGCAGCTTGTGGGGTTCCTCTGGAAACACCATATATTTT. It translates to CASSLWGSSGNTIYF.

This sequence joins TRBV7-9 and TRBJ1-5; a weak D match, TRBD1 (5 bases). CDR1 is SEHNR and CDR2 is FQNEAQ in the germline V gene (reference sequence). Trimming cost V 1 base and J 0 bases, with 7 bases left between them. The CDR3 is 15 residues long. The CDR3 DNA sequence: TGTGCCAGCAGCTTAGGTCAGGGTAGCAATCAGCCCCAGCATTTT. It yields the protein CASSLGQGSNQPQHF.

In the case of this clone: The same CDR3 also results from other DNA sequences found in this sample. The chain joins TRBV9 to TRBJ1-1; D is possibly TRBD1 (5 bases). V was cut by 0 bases and J by 5 bases, with 8 bases left in between. Germline V gene sequence: CDR1 SGDLS, CDR2 YYNGEE. This CDR3 is built from 13 residues. CDR3: CASSVGGRTEAFF. The CDR3 nucleotides read TGTGCCAGCAGCGTAGGGGGGAGGACTGAAGCTTTCTTT.

The chain couples TRBV10-2 to TRBJ1-2, with 10 bases matching TRBD1. The CDR3 covers 15 residues. From germline, CDR1 is WSHSY and CDR2 SAAADI. V dropped 6 bases and J dropped 4; count of bases not matched to a gene: 8. CDR3 DNA sequence: TGCGCCAGCAGGGGGGACAGGGGCTCTTTCTATGGCTACACCTTC. Amino acid sequence: CASRGDRGSFYGYTF.

V and J are TRBV5-1 and TRBJ1-6; 7 bases line up with TRBD1. CDR1 and CDR2 (germline): SGHRS, YFSETQ. The V gene end was trimmed by 4 bases and the J gene end by 0 bases; junction bases not matched to a gene: 4. The CDR3 totals 16 residues. As DNA, the CDR3 is TGCGCCAGCAGCCAACAGGGGAGCTCCTATAATTCACCCCTCCACTTT. Translated, it gives CASSQQGSSYNSPLHF.

The chain links TRBV18 to TRBJ2-7; the D is unclear. The V end was cut by 4 bases, the J end by 0 bases, with 16 bases between. In germline, CDR1 is KGHSH, CDR2 LQKENI. The CDR3 runs to 16 residues. The CDR3 DNA follows: TGTGCCAGCTCACTTCGGCCCCTCGTCCCCTCCTACGAGCAGTACTTC. This gives the protein CASSLRPLVPSYEQYF.

This rearrangement joins TRBV5-1 to TRBJ2-5; D uncertain. The germline V and J ends were trimmed by 0 bases and 3 bases, with 12 bases remaining between them. CDR1 and CDR2 from the germline V gene are SGHRS and YFSETQ. This CDR3 is 15 amino acids long. The CDR3 protein is CASSLGLALKETQYF. As DNA, the CDR3 is TGCGCCAGCAGCTTGGGGTTAGCCCTAAAAGAGACCCAGTACTTC.

The J gene is TRBJ2-7, the V gene TRBV7-2; 10 bases line up with TRBD2. V lost 1 base and J lost 2; bases outside the gene matches: 2. CDR1 is SGHTA, CDR2 FQGNSA, per germline. CDR3 size: 15 residues. The CDR3 region is CASSLGTSGPYEQYF. CDR3 coding DNA: TGTGCCAGCAGCTTAGGGACTAGCGGACCCTACGAGCAGTACTTC.

The rearrangement links TRBV25-1 to TRBJ1-4, with D perhaps TRBD1 (6 bases). The CDR3 covers 14 residues. Trimming removed 8 bases from V and 3 bases from J, with 13 bases in between. Germline values: CDR1 MGHDK, CDR2 SYGVNS. The CDR3 nucleotides are TGTGCCAGCCGGCCGGGGGGCGCTAATGAAAAACTGTTTTTT. Its protein is CASRPGGANEKLFF.

The CDR3 loop is CASSLGTRRLDEQFF. The CDR3 DNA reads as TGTGCCAGCAGCTTAGGGACTAGAAGGCTCGATGAGCAGTTCTTC. The chain joins TRBV11-3 to TRBJ2-1; 7 bases align to TRBD2. The CDR3 is made up of 15 amino acids. The germline V gene encodes CDR1 SGHNT and CDR2 YENEEA. After removal of 1 base from V and 8 bases from J, the junction contained 8 bases not matched to a gene.

This chain links TRBV4-1 with TRBJ1-1; D uncertain. The CDR3 extends over 16 amino acids. The germline V and J ends were trimmed by 0 bases and 0 bases, with 11 bases remaining between them. Germline V gene sequence: CDR1 MGHRA, CDR2 YSYEKL. The CDR3 spells CASSQDVQYMNTEAFF. The CDR3, as DNA: TGCGCCAGCAGCCAAGACGTACAGTATATGAACACTGAAGCTTTCTTT.

This chain's CDR3 is CASSLGTGLGDTQYF. CDR3 nucleotide sequence: TGTGCCAGCAGCTTAGGAACGGGCCTCGGTGATACGCAGTATTTT. The chain recombines TRBV13 with TRBJ2-3; D is undetermined. Germline CDR1 PRHDT, CDR2 FYEKMQ (reference sequence). This CDR3 has 15 residues. V lost 0 bases and J 6 bases, leaving 13 bases between the germline ends.

This chain connects TRBV7-8 to TRBJ1-1, with D perhaps TRBD1 (5 bases). There are 16 residues in the CDR3. Trimming took 5 bases from V and 1 from J, leaving 17 bases between them. Germline CDR1 is SGHVS and CDR2 is FQNEAQ. Written as DNA, the CDR3 is TGTGCCAGCAGCCCCCTCCCCGGAGGGGCGAACACTGAAGCTTTCTTT. Amino acids: CASSPLPGGANTEAFF.

The chain couples TRBV7-2 to TRBJ1-1, with no clear D. CDR3 size: 14 residues. Trimming removed 1 base from V and 4 bases from J, with 10 bases in between. Germline CDR1 and CDR2: SGHTA and FQGNSA. The CDR3 loop reads CASSLVMGVTEAFF. The CDR3 DNA sequence: TGTGCCAGCAGCTTAGTCATGGGTGTCACTGAAGCTTTCTTT.

The chain uses TRBV7-3 and TRBJ2-7; D may be TRBD2 (5 bases). Trimming removed 2 bases at V and 5 bases at J, with 10 bases between. The CDR3 is 13 residues long. Germline CDR1 is SGHTA and CDR2 is FQGTGA. CDR3 sequence (DNA): TGTGCCAGCAGCTTAGATAGCGACCACGAGCAGTACTTC. This translates into CASSLDSDHEQYF. The complete variable domain, with remaining parts taken from reference TRBV7-3 and TRBJ2-7, reads GAGVSQTPSNKVTEKGKYVELRCDPISGHTALYWYRQSLGQGPEFLIYFQGTGAADDSGLPNDRFFAVRPEGSVSTLKIQRTERGDSAVYLCASSLDSDHEQYFGPGTRLTVT.

The V call is TRBV11-2, the J call TRBJ1-4; D uncertain. Germline V CDR1 and CDR2: SGHAT, FQNNGV. The germline V and J ends were trimmed by 0 bases and 1 base, with 9 bases remaining between them. CDR3 size: 16 residues. The CDR3 spells CASSLDPRLTNEKLFF. Written as DNA, the CDR3 is TGTGCCAGCAGCTTAGATCCCCGATTAACTAATGAAAAACTGTTTTTT.